These 5 T cell receptor beta chains were all obtained from the same sample, sequenced in a study of T cell repertoires in cytomegalovirus infection. The antigens these receptors bind are not known. TCRdb fed the reads into MiXCR, producing one record per CDR3 protein. The sample has some 110,000 distinct CDR3 sequences, over 25% seen once. The sequences come from CD8+ T cells from cultured PBMCs, collected from culture after CMV antigen stimulation. These receptors came from a human donor in good health (CMV status not recorded). Some clones in this sample may be carry-over from other donors' samples.

This clonotype has at least ten counts. V is TRBV6-2 or TRBV6-3 and J is TRBJ2-7, with TRBD2 matching over 13 bases. The V segment lost 1 base and the J segment 3 bases; nucleotides outside the gene matches: 3. Germline V CDR1 and CDR2: MNHEY, SVGEGT. This CDR3 region has 16 residues. The CDR3 region is CASSYLTSGGIYEQYF. CDR3 nucleotide sequence: TGTGCCAGCAGTTACTTGACTAGCGGGGGGATCTACGAGCAGTACTTC.

V is TRBV11-2 and J is TRBJ2-1; 7 nucleotides align to TRBD2. The V gene end was trimmed by 5 bases and the J gene end by 8 bases; junction bases not matched to a gene: 6. CDR3 length: 13 residues. Germline V gives CDR1 SGHAT, CDR2 FQNNGV. The CDR3 DNA reads as TGTGCCAGCAGCCCCGGGGGGTACGATGAGCAGTTCTTC. This codes for CASSPGGYDEQFF.

The chain recombines TRBV27 with TRBJ1-4; 8 bases agree with TRBD1. J was trimmed by 6 bases and V by 6 bases; bases with no gene match: 12. This CDR3 contains 16 residues. Germline-derived CDR1 and CDR2 are MNHEY and SMNVEV (reference sequence). The CDR3 spells CASSPGQDREYEKLFF. The CDR3 region has the DNA TGTGCCAGCAGCCCCGGGCAGGACAGGGAGTATGAAAAACTGTTTTTT.

This clonotype was seen many times. This rearrangement joins TRBV7-9 to TRBJ2-7; 10 bases are a match to TRBD1. Germline CDR1 SEHNR, CDR2 FQNEAQ (reference sequence). Trimming cost V 5 bases and J 3 bases; bases outside gene matches: 1. This CDR3 spans 13 amino acids. The CDR3 sequence is CASSRTGGYEQYF. The CDR3 DNA reads TGTGCCAGCAGCAGGACAGGGGGCTACGAGCAGTACTTC.

This rearrangement joins TRBV27 to TRBJ1-5; tentative D call: TRBD1 (5 bases). Germline lookup yields CDR1 MNHEY and CDR2 SMNVEV (reference sequence). The length of the CDR3 is 14 residues. Between the trimmed V and J ends, which lost 6 bases and 7 bases, there was a span of 16 bases. CDR3 nucleotide sequence: TGTGCCAGCAGCCCTAAGGGGACCTTGCAGCCCCAGCATTTT. Amino acids: CASSPKGTLQPQHF.